This TCR beta chain was captured by sequencing in a study of beta chain features in type 1 diabetes. Study conclusions and caveats: The study found moderately but significantly shorter TCRB CDR3s in all four CD4+ subsets of Type 1 diabetes patients.

V was clipped by 0 bases and J by 4 bases, with 15 bases between them. CDR3 length: 16 amino acids. Germline-derived CDR1 and CDR2 are MNHEY and SVGAGI. This clone appeared a few times. Its antigen is undetermined. Expressed TCRB transcripts were sequenced because the isolated RNA had all been reverse transcribed beforehand. The data were produced by immunoSEQ multiplex PCR, yet TCRdb's version contains in-frame clones alone and is incomplete. The top ten hold 0.095% to 0.15% of the sample, which has over 600,000 clones, roughly an eighth seen once. The receptor was derived from a man aged 25 to 40 with type 1 diabetes. Sequenced sample: naive CD4+ T cells from blood. This sequence joins TRBV6-5 and TRBJ1-2; no firm D call. This chain's CDR3 is CASSYSVRHPGYGYTF. Here the CDR3 DNA reads TGTGCCAGCAGTTACTCGGTGCGGCATCCCGGCTATGGCTACACCTTC.